One T cell receptor beta chain is described in this entry. Its antigen remains unidentified. The record originates from a study of T cell responses to AZD1222 COVID-19 vaccine. Notes on the study in general: Just a handful of AZD1222 recipients tested seropositive at baseline. Nearly half of the spike-specific TCRs reportedly recognize variant regions that carry no mutations.

Sequencing was performed with immunoSEQ multiplex PCR; in TCRdb, only in-frame clones are kept and a portion is missing. Found here are about 150,000 clones, 90% of them singletons; the top ten hold roughly 1.6%. Second-dose timings of about 4 or about 12 weeks were pooled. This CDR3 is built from 15 residues. CDR1 and CDR2 (germline): MNHEY, SVGAGI. Unmatched junction bases numbered 8, after V lost 6 bases and J lost 4 bases. This sequence joins TRBV6-5 and TRBJ2-7; 11 nucleotides line up with TRBD2. The clonotype comes from an adult who received the AZD1222 COVID-19 vaccine. Material: peripheral blood, obtained 28 days after the second AZD1222 dose. In DNA form, the CDR3 reads TGTGCCAGCAGGAGAATAGCGGGAGGGCCTTACGAGCAGTACTTC. Translating gives CASRRIAGGPYEQYF.